Sequencing of this T cell receptor beta chain was carried out in a study of blood T cell repertoires in COVID-19. Across the whole study: PBMCs, B-cell-depleted T cells, or T cells were the source of the cDNA or gDNA that made up the material.

V was cut by 0 bases and J by 2 bases, with 13 bases left in between. CDR1 is MNHEY and CDR2 is SVGEGT in the germline V gene. The CDR3 is 17 amino acids. Produced via immunoSEQ multiplex PCR; TCRdb's table is partial and in-frame only. The data show 180,000 or so clones, about 90% seen once. This clonotype originated in a man aged 35 to 55 with active or convalescent COVID-19. The V call is TRBV6-2 or TRBV6-3, the J call TRBJ1-4, with D perhaps TRBD1 (5 bases). The specimen sequenced was peripheral blood. This CDR3 is CASSYSAAGRTNEKLFF. The CDR3, as DNA: TGTGCCAGCAGTTACTCCGCGGCAGGGCGTACTAATGAAAAACTGTTTTTT.